The present TCR beta chain was sequenced within a study of early T cells in non-severe SARS-CoV-2 infection. Study overall: The input, bulk RNA from unsorted whole blood, was sequenced, and chains were unpaired.

Study-level findings and limits: VDJdb matching skewed toward anti-spike CD8 responses, missing private and CD4 specificities.

The library protocol tagged individual cDNA molecules with unique molecular identifiers. Each CDR3 protein is one row after TCRdb ran MiXCR on the 5' RACE reads. The sample consists of about 110,000 distinct CDR3 sequences, about 12% of them appearing once. In its sample, this clonotype was seen many times. Its antigen is unidentified. Germline-derived CDR1 and CDR2 are SGHNT and YYREEE (reference sequence). This CDR3 has 15 residues. V was trimmed by 2 bases and J by 3 bases, leaving 13 bases between them. Specimen: whole blood, collected at baseline. The source is an adult who was a healthcare worker with PCR-confirmed SARS-CoV-2 infection or an uninfected control (not recorded which). The chain employs TRBV5-4 and TRBJ2-3; a possible D gene is TRBD1 (5 bases). The CDR3 DNA reads TGTGCCAGCAGCTTAGAGGCAGGGCGAACAGATACGCAGTATTTT. Translated: CASSLEAGRTDTQYF.